This TCR beta chain is drawn from a study of cytomegalovirus exposure and HLA in healthy donors. Study-level background: Falling in the Caucasian-associated ancestry cluster were about four fifths of under 500 genotyped donors.

V was shortened by 0 bases and J by 4 bases, with 9 bases between the two germline ends. CDR3 length: 14 residues. Germline V gene lookup returns CDR1 SEHNR and CDR2 FQNEAQ (reference sequence). The PCR made use of 60 Vbeta and 13 Jbeta primers. Measured with immunoSEQ multiplex PCR; TCRdb has only the in-frame clones, and not every one. Of about 140,000 clones in the sample, around three quarters were seen once. The source material was PBMCs. This TCR derives from a woman aged 40 to 50 in good health and CMV-seropositive. The chain couples TRBV7-9 to TRBJ2-5; D may be TRBD2 (5 bases). The CDR3 sequence is CASSLAILAETQYF. In DNA form, the CDR3 reads TGTGCCAGCAGCTTAGCGATCCTAGCAGAGACCCAGTACTTC.